These 2 T cell receptor beta chains were all obtained from the same sample, sequenced in a study of spatial heterogeneity in lung cancer. Overall study results and limits: Tracking of tumor mutation counts was seen in expanded intratumoral alpha and beta TCR counts.

Time point denoted: sample taken at primary tumor resection. Each CDR3 protein gets one entry after TCRdb re-called the 5' RACE reads with MiXCR. The sample has 8,700 or so distinct CDR3 sequences, approximately 15% seen once. Antigen specificity for these receptors is unknown. The sequences come from lung tumor tissue, collected at surgery. These receptors all come from a male donor with early-stage non-small cell lung cancer.

This clonotype was counted at least ten times. The library was designed around alpha chains, so this beta chain is a stray read whose abundance carries little weight. This chain joins TRBV20-1 and TRBJ1-5, with D maybe TRBD1 (5 bases). The V gene's germline CDR1 is DFQATT and CDR2 SNEGSKA (reference sequence). The V end lost 4 bases, the J end lost 2 bases, and 12 bases lay between the germline ends. The CDR3 contains 14 residues. The chain's CDR3 is CSATGLGGNQPQHF. The CDR3 nucleotides read TGCAGTGCTACGGGACTTGGTGGCAATCAGCCCCAGCATTTT.

By its share, this clonotype is medium-sized. The library was prepared for alpha chains; this beta chain is a stray read, so its frequency means little. This chain uses TRBV27 with TRBJ2-1; weak D call: TRBD2 (6 bases). Trimming took 4 bases from V and 10 from J, leaving 14 bases between them. The CDR3 has 13 amino acids. The germline gives CDR1 MNHEY, CDR2 SMNVEV (reference sequence). The CDR3 here is CASSWGTPQEQFF. CDR3 bases: TGTGCCAGCAGTTGGGGGACTCCCCAGGAGCAGTTCTTC.